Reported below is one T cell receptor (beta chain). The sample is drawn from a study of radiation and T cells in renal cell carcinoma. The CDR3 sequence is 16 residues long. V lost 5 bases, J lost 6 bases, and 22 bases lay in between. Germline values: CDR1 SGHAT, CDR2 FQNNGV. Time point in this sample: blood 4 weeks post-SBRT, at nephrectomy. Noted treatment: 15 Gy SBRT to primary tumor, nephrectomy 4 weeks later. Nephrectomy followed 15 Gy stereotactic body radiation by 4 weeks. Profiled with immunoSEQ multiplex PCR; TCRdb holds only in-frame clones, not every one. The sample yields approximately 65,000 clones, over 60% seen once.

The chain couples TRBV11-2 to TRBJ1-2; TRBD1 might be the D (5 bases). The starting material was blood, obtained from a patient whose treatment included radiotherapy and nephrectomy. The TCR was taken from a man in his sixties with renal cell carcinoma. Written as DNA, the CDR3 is TGTGCCAGCAGCCCATCCCGGGACCTCCGCTGGGATGGCTACACCTTC. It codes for CASSPSRDLRWDGYTF.